The sequence of this TCR beta chain was determined in a study of read filtering for tumor transcriptome and immune sequencing. Background on the study: The cohort had over 16 men and over twelve women aged about 45 to 80, mean around 63 years. IR-seq gave about 3.5 to 10.27 million TCR reads per sample; RNA-seq gave about 80 to 1,400. Study-wide results and caveats: Correlation between methods rose after single-read clonotypes were removed. The sorted CD138-negative fraction was a mixed bone marrow immune population, not purified T cells.

At least ten counts were recorded for this clonotype. Its specificity is unknown. Germline CDR1 is MGHRA and CDR2 is YSYEKL. The V and J ends lost 2 bases and 8 bases, in that order; junction bases with no gene match: 11. This CDR3 is built from 16 residues. This library used roughly 0.4 ug RNA and molecular barcoded adaptors spanning alpha/delta and beta/gamma chains. TCRdb itself ran the reads through MiXCR, one entry per CDR3 protein. The sample includes more than 70,000 distinct CDR3 sequences, 20% to 25% of them seen just once. Specimen: a population of CD138-negative cells sorted from bone marrow. The sequence was collected from a donor at least 40 years old with multiple myeloma. The chain recombines TRBV4-1 with TRBJ2-1, with 8 bases that match TRBD1. DNA of the CDR3: TGCGCCAGCAGCCAAACCCCTCAGGGGGCAAGGGATGAGCAGTTCTTC. Its protein is CASSQTPQGARDEQFF.